This TCR beta chain was profiled in a study of regulatory T cells in long-lasting Graves disease (dated by TCRdb to about 2021). General notes on the study: In the newly diagnosed Graves' disease group, patients had been taking antithyroid drugs for less than 3 months. This study used TCR sequencing and RNA sequencing of peripheral blood to compare persistent Graves' disease patients against newly diagnosed Graves' disease patients. A total of some 33 samples were covered by TCR sequencing, comprising some 13 persistent and some 20 newly diagnosed Graves' disease patients. The study was conducted in China and was registered as a clinical trial. The research as a whole found: Lower TCR Shannon entropy and fewer highly expanded clones were observed in persistent Graves' disease patients than in newly diagnosed patients, which suggested clonal expansion. Sequencing and analysis were restricted to the TCR beta chain. Persistent patients shared more public clonotypes among themselves (around 3,000) than newly diagnosed patients did (roughly 920). Only peripheral blood was studied, because thyroid tissue, the primary lesion, was inaccessible. The authors acknowledged the small sample size as a limitation that may reduce accuracy. Preferential use of TRBV28, TRBJ1-2 and TRBJ2-5 was observed in persistent disease, whereas TRBV20-1 and TRBJ2-1 were favored in newly diagnosed disease.

The meaning of the sample's time point label: newly diagnosed GD, antithyroid drugs for less than 3 months. For both TCR sequencing and RNA sequencing, RNA was extracted from PBMCs in TRIzol. The diagnosis of Graves' disease was made according to American Thyroid Association guidelines. The patients came from an endocrinology department in Xi'an, China. Each patient gave approximately 9.7 milliliters of peripheral blood, collected in an EDTA anticoagulant tube. Ficoll Paque Plus density gradient separation was used to isolate PBMCs, and no further T cell sorting was done. RNA quality was checked with an Agilent 2100 Bioanalyzer and agarose gel, and concentration with a NanoDrop 2000. The germline V gene encodes CDR1 SGHTA and CDR2 FQGNSA. Ends trimmed: V by 4 bases, J by 5 bases; bases unmatched to a gene: 9. The CDR3 has 16 amino acids, counting the end cysteine and phenylalanine. CDR3 DNA only is kept here, 48 bases in frame from base 1.

In this sample, this clonotype turned up many times. Its cognate antigen has yet to be identified. The record has no base qualities; no much larger clone is one base away. Library preparation was by multiplex PCR. Sequencer: Illumina HiSeq 4000. iRepertoire HTBI primers and Arm-PCR amplification of CDR3 regions were used to construct TCR beta libraries. Gel purification was performed on PCR products prior to sequencing. For the original study's pipeline: Gene usage analysis of CDR3 amino acid clonotypes relied on the approximately 60 TRBV and 13 to 15 TRBJ segments identified across samples. Filtered high-quality paired reads were merged into contigs using COPE and FqMerger. BLAST was used to align contigs to the IMGT TRBV, TRBD and TRBJ reference genes, and CDR3 was defined following IMGT. Any clonotype with a frequency above 0.1% was counted as a highly expanded clone. Shannon entropy was used to measure repertoire diversity, and the Gini coefficient was used to measure V-J evenness. A clonotype was considered public if more than one individual shared it. TCRdb reprocessing: public reads trimmed at Q25 with fastp, clones called with MiXCR, in-frame beta chains kept. Rows merge per CDR3 protein into single entries with the most common DNA and genes. The V and J calls and clone size are TCRdb's, not the authors'. The sample table records some 460,000 distinct CDR3 sequences; 16% of these occur just once. The leading ten clones occupy 12% of the sample.

These data also formed part of another study, on T cells in Graves' hyperthyroidism and ophthalmopathy. The second paper further reports: Graves' hyperthyroidism was defined as stable when no progression to ophthalmopathy occurred over 18 months of follow-up. Hyperthyroidism patients were aged 18 to 65 years and newly diagnosed, with disease duration of less than 2 months. Patients with uncontrolled infections, other autoimmune diseases, pregnancy or lactation were excluded. Diagnoses were established on the basis of clinical symptoms, serum thyroxine and TRAb, thyroid ultrasound, and orbital computed tomography. For the first round of RT-PCR on the TCR CDR3, the HTBI primer set was used together with the Qiagen OneStep RT-PCR kit. Blood samples also contained most of the expanded thyroid clonotypes (frequency above 0.001), which suggests that blood repertoires may reflect thyroid immune responses. Ophthalmopathy was separated from stable hyperthyroidism by a 13 V-J signature model, with over 85% sensitivity and just over 81% specificity obtained in cross-validation and 80%/75% obtained in testing. In validation, progression to ophthalmopathy was predicted by the model with 55% to 71% sensitivity and roughly 76% specificity, a median of roughly 6.4 months before onset. TCR V-J signatures able to tell the groups apart were searched for in a discovery cohort of approximately 95 patients, of whom roughly 42 had Graves' ophthalmopathy and about 60 had stable Graves' hyperthyroidism. Prospective prediction of ophthalmopathy was tested in an independent validation cohort of about 19 hyperthyroidism patients and some 17 patients who later progressed to ophthalmopathy. The 100 discovery patients were divided at random into training and test sets in a 7:3 ratio. Thyroid tissue and blood T-cell repertoires from several Graves' hyperthyroidism patients were also compared in the study. Following sampling, methimazole starting at 30 mg daily was given to hyperthyroidism patients, and high-dose intravenous methylprednisolone was given to ophthalmopathy patients. The libraries were constructed in a second round of multiplex PCR and then size-selected and purified. Sequencing of the libraries was done on an Illumina HiSeq2000 using paired-end 100 bp reads. Raw data were processed with SOAPnuke, discarding reads with adapters, uncalled bases, mean Phred below 15, or no exact constant-primer or identifier match. COPE v1.2.5 was used to merge high-quality paired reads, and clonotypes were defined as unique nucleotide sequences. Clonotypes were aligned to IMGT TRBV, TRBD and TRBJ reference segments using MiTCR v1.1. Only V-J combinations with frequency above 0.0001, covering about 99% of repertoires, were analysed. The TCS score was defined as F50 (clonal expansion) divided by E x V (chaos), with BLOSUM62-based TCRdist calculated between CDR3 peptides within each V-J. Welch's t-statistics and random forest reduced fewer than 600 V-J features to 10 to 15, which were used in a naive Bayes classifier (R e1071). Sample size was not statistically predetermined, and blinding of investigators to group allocation was not performed. The paper describes TCR Vbeta CDR3 sequencing of 120 to 150 peripheral blood samples, made up of about 40 ophthalmopathy patients, 70 to 75 hyperthyroidism patients and about 17 progressor patients.

The receptor was derived from a middle-aged man with Graves disease. Donor details come from another sample of the same person, matched by shared clones. The rearranged chain carries TRBV7-2 and TRBJ2-1; a stretch of 9 junction bases matches TRBD2. Sequencing used peripheral blood mononuclear cells (PBMCs), obtained at new diagnosis, from a patient treated with antithyroid drugs. The nucleotide sequence reads TGTGCCAGCAGCTCCTATGCTAGCGGGGTTAACAATGAGCAGTTCTTC. It translates to CASSSYASGVNNEQFF. Extended through the reference TRBV7-2 and TRBJ2-1 proteins, this CDR3 yields the full variable domain: GAGVSQSPSNKVTEKGKDVELRCDPISGHTALYWYRQSLGQGLEFLIYFQGNSAPDKSGLPSDRFSAERTGGSVSTLTIQRTQQEDSAVYLCASSSYASGVNNEQFFGPGTRLTVL.